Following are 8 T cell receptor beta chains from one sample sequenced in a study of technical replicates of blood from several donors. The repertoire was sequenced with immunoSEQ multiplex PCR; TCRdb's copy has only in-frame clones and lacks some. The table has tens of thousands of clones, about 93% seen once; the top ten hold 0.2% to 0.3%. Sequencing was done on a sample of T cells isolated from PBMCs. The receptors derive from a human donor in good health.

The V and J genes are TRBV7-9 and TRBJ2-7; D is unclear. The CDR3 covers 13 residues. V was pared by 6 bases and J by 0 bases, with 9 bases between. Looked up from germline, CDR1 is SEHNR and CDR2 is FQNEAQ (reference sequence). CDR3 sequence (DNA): TGTGCCAGCAGACCAGACATCTCCTACGAGCAGTACTTC. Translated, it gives CASRPDISYEQYF. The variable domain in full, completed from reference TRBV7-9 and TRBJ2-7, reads DTGVSQNPRHKITKRGQNVTFRCDPISEHNRLYWYRQTLGQGPEFLTYFQNEAQLEKSRLLSDRFSAERPKGSFSTLEIQRTEQGDSAMYLCASRPDISYEQYFGPGTRLTVT.

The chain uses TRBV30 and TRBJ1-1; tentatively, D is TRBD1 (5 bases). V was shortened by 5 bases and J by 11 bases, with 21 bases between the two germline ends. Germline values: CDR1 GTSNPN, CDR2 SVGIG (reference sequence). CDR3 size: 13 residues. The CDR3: CAWAFGSGFYAFF. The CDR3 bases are TGTGCCTGGGCTTTTGGATCAGGGTTCTATGCTTTCTTT.

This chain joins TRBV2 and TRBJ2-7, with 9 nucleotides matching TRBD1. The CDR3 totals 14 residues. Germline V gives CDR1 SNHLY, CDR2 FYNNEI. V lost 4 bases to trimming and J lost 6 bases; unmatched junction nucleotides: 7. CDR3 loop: CASSGGQGVSEQYF. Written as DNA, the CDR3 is TGTGCCAGCAGTGGGGGACAGGGAGTTAGCGAGCAGTACTTC.

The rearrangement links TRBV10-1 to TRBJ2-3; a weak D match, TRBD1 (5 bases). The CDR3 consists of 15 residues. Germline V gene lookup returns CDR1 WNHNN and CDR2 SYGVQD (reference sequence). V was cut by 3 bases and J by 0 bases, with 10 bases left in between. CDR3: CASSESKGSTDTQYF. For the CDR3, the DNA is TGCGCCAGCAGTGAATCGAAGGGGAGCACAGATACGCAGTATTTT.

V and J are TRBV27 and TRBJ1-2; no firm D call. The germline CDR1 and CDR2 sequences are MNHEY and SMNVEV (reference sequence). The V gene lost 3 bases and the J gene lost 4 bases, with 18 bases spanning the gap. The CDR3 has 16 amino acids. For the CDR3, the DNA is TGTGCCAGCAGTTTGATCAGGCCGACCTCATTCTATGGCTACACCTTC. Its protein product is CASSLIRPTSFYGYTF.

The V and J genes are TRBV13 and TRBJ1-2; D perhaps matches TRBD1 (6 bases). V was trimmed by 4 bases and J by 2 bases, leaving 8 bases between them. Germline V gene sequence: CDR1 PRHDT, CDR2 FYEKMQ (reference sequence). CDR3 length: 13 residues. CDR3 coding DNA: TGTGCCAGCAGCTCAGGACAGAACTATGGCTACACCTTC. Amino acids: CASSSGQNYGYTF. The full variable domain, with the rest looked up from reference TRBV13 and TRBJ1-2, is AAGVIQSPRHLIKEKRETATLKCYPIPRHDTVYWYQQGPGQDPQFLISFYEKMQSDKGSIPDRFSAQQFSDYHSELNMSSLELGDSALYFCASSSGQNYGYTFGSGTRLTVV.

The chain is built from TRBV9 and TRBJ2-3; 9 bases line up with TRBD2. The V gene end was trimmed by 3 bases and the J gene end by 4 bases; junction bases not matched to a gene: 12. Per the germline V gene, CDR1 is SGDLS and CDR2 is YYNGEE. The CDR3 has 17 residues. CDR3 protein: CASSGRTAGGRADTQYF. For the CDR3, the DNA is TGTGCCAGCAGCGGACGTACGGCGGGGGGGAGGGCAGATACGCAGTATTTT.

CDR3 nucleotides: TGTGCCAGTAGTAAGACAGATCAGCCCCAGCATTTT. It encodes CASSKTDQPQHF. J is TRBJ1-5 and V is TRBV19, with D possibly matching TRBD1 (5 bases). V was clipped by 4 bases and J by 5 bases, with 6 bases between them. Germline V gives CDR1 LNHDA, CDR2 SQIVND (reference sequence). This CDR3 spans 12 amino acids.